The 6 T cell receptor beta chains below all came from one sample that was sequenced in a study of CD8 T cells in ankylosing spondylitis. TCRdb reprocessed the 5' RACE reads via MiXCR and lists one record per CDR3 protein. Altogether approximately 250,000 distinct CDR3 sequences are present, over 9.5% being singletons, with the ten largest covering roughly 2.5%. Specimen: blood, either unsorted or a sorted T cell fraction (not recorded which). These receptors were collected from a male donor with ankylosing spondylitis or in good health (not recorded which).

The table lists this clonotype with many counts. The V and J genes are TRBV6-1 and TRBJ2-3; D gene unclear. CDR3 length: 14 amino acids. V was trimmed by 1 base and J by 6 bases, leaving 11 bases between them. Per the germline V gene, CDR1 is MNHNS and CDR2 is SASEGT. CDR3 nucleotide sequence: TGTGCCAGCAGTGAAGAACTCCCCGGCGATACGCAGTATTTT. This gives the protein CASSEELPGDTQYF.

The J gene is TRBJ2-5, the V gene TRBV4-2; 12 nucleotides line up with TRBD2. The CDR3 is made up of 17 amino acids. Germline-derived CDR1 and CDR2 are LGHNA and YNFKEQ. V was clipped by 6 bases and J by 1 base; unmatched bases: 9. In nucleotides, the CDR3 is TGTGCCAGCAGGAAGACTAGCGGGGGCACCATCCAAGAGACCCAGTACTTC. It translates to CASRKTSGGTIQETQYF.

This clonotype was seen at least ten times. V usage is TRBV27 and J usage is TRBJ2-2; D perhaps matches TRBD2 (5 bases). Trimming took 5 bases from V and 1 from J, leaving 8 bases between them. The germline gives CDR1 MNHEY, CDR2 SMNVEV (reference sequence). This CDR3 has 14 residues. The CDR3 DNA sequence: TGTGCCAGCAGTCAGCGGTGGAACACCGGGGAGCTGTTTTTT. Protein: CASSQRWNTGELFF.

Ten or more counts support this clonotype. V is TRBV12-3 or TRBV12-4 and J is TRBJ2-7; 11 bases are shared with TRBD2. Trimming cost V 5 bases and J 2 bases; bases outside gene matches: 5. The CDR3 is 15 amino acids. CDR3 protein: CASSPVAGGPYEQYF. The CDR3 nucleotides are TGTGCCAGCAGTCCCGTAGCGGGAGGGCCCTACGAGCAGTACTTC.

This clonotype was counted ten times or more. The rearrangement links TRBV18 to TRBJ2-3; no clear D. This CDR3 is built from 15 residues. Per germline, CDR1 KGHSH and CDR2 LQKENI. Trimming stripped 0 bases from V and 4 bases from J, with 11 bases between. The CDR3 sequence: CASSPPGYPADTQYF. CDR3 DNA sequence: TGTGCCAGCTCACCACCGGGATACCCGGCAGATACGCAGTATTTT.

The chain combines TRBV12-2 with TRBJ2-1; TRBD1 is the table's D call, not checked against the DNA. TRBV12-2 is a known pseudogene. This CDR3 is 19 amino acids long. The CDR3 loop is CASRLACRSHRGHDNEQFF. The CDR3 DNA reads as TGTGCAAGTCGCTTAGCGTGCCGGTCCCACCGCGGGCATGACAATGAGCAGTTCTTC.